Below, one T cell receptor (beta chain) is given with its context. Its antigen is unknown. With 3 bases removed from V and 0 bases from J, the gap between germline ends came to 21 bases. This CDR3 has 18 residues. The germline CDR1 and CDR2 sequences are SGHRS and YFSETQ. The entry originates in a study of response to subunit inactivated influenza vaccine. TCRdb re-derived calls from the RT-PCR reads in MiXCR, one entry per CDR3 protein. The sample includes a few hundred thousand distinct CDR3 sequences, around 15% of them seen just once. Study results and limitations: The authors put forward the suggestion that each seasonal influenza vaccination may bring in only a limited number of new T cells.

This chain connects TRBV5-1 to TRBJ1-2, with a possible D match to TRBD1 (5 bases). The source material was PBMCs from blood, sampled 12 days after vaccination. The TCR comes from a man in his fifties or sixties who received an inactivated influenza vaccine. The DNA for the CDR3 is TGCGCCAGCAGCTCCCGTATATGGGGTGACAGTTCTAACTATGGCTACACCTTC. Translating it yields CASSSRIWGDSSNYGYTF.